The 17 T cell receptor beta chains reported below all come from one sample, sequenced in a study of blood T cell repertoires in COVID-19. Only in-frame clones appear in the TCRdb table, and some are missing; sequencing was by immunoSEQ multiplex PCR. The sample carries about 120,000 clones, around 83% recorded once. The sample comprised peripheral blood. The receptors come from an elderly man with active or convalescent COVID-19.

This sequence joins TRBV6-5 and TRBJ2-7; 9 bases are shared with TRBD1. Germline V gives CDR1 MNHEY, CDR2 SVGAGI. This CDR3 contains 13 residues. V was pared by 6 bases and J by 3 bases, with 3 bases of the junction left unmatched. The CDR3 coding sequence is TGTGCCAGCAGGCCGGGACAGGGCTACGAGCAGTACTTC. Amino acid sequence: CASRPGQGYEQYF.

This chain connects TRBV10-3 to TRBJ1-5; no reliable D call. V lost 4 bases to trimming and J lost 4 bases, with 8 bases between them. This CDR3 has 13 amino acids. Germline CDR1 ENHRY, CDR2 SYGVKD. CDR3 DNA: TGTGCCATCAGTGCAGGTGAGAATCAGCCCCAGCATTTT. Its protein is CAISAGENQPQHF.

The chain links TRBV7-2 to TRBJ1-1; D perhaps matches TRBD1 (5 bases). The CDR3 consists of 14 residues. Germline assignment: CDR1 SGHTA and CDR2 FQGNSA. V was cut by 5 bases and J by 3 bases, with 13 bases left in between. The CDR3 DNA is TGTGCCAGCAGCCCACAGCGGGGGGACACTGAAGCTTTCTTT. Translation gives CASSPQRGDTEAFF. Supplemented by reference TRBV7-2 and TRBJ1-1, the full variable domain reads GAGVSQSPSNKVTEKGKDVELRCDPISGHTALYWYRQSLGQGLEFLIYFQGNSAPDKSGLPSDRFSAERTGGSVSTLTIQRTQQEDSAVYLCASSPQRGDTEAFFGQGTRLTVV.

The chain recombines TRBV3-1 (or the pseudogene TRBV3-2) with TRBJ2-6, with D possibly matching TRBD2 (5 bases). Germline V lookup: CDR1 LGHDT, CDR2 YNNKEL (reference sequence). The CDR3 loop spans 18 amino acids. Trimming shortened V by 5 bases and J by 0 bases, and 17 bases separated the two germline ends. CDR3 loop: CASSANPPRGSGANVLTF. DNA for the CDR3: TGTGCCAGCAGCGCGAACCCCCCCCGGGGCTCTGGGGCCAACGTCCTGACTTTC.

The V gene is TRBV6-5, the J gene TRBJ1-2, with TRBD1 identical over 10 bases. Germline lookup yields CDR1 MNHEY and CDR2 SVGAGI. This CDR3 has 16 residues. V shed 4 bases and J 5 bases; nucleotides not matched to a gene: 10. The CDR3 DNA is TGTGCCAGCAGTTTGACAGGGGGCCGTACTCTGTATGGCTACACCTTC. Translated, it gives CASSLTGGRTLYGYTF.

The chain combines TRBV5-1 with TRBJ1-1; TRBD1 might be the D (6 bases). Germline CDR1 reads SGHRS; CDR2 reads YFSETQ. The germline V and J ends were trimmed by 2 bases and 6 bases, with 20 bases remaining between them. CDR3 length: 16 residues. CDR3 coding DNA: TGCGCCAGCAGCTTAGGGTTTACAGGGTCAGGGTCTGAAGCTTTCTTT. This translates into CASSLGFTGSGSEAFF. The variable domain in full, with the rest retrieved from reference TRBV5-1 and TRBJ1-1, is KAGVTQTPRYLIKTRGQQVTLSCSPISGHRSVSWYQQTPGQGLQFLFEYFSETQRNKGNFPGRFSGRQFSNSRSEMNVSTLELGDSALYLCASSLGFTGSGSEAFFGQGTRLTVV.

The chain has TRBV14 and TRBJ2-1, with 7 bases fitting TRBD2. Germline values: CDR1 SGHDN, CDR2 FVKESK. CDR3 length: 16 amino acids. Trimming cost V 4 bases and J 5 bases; bases outside gene matches: 11. CDR3 sequence (DNA): TGTGCCAGCAGCCCCATGGGGCTAGCGGCGAACAATGAGCAGTTCTTC. Its translation: CASSPMGLAANNEQFF.

This clone came up once. This rearrangement joins TRBV7-9 to TRBJ1-6; 8 bases match TRBD1. Germline CDR1 is SEHNR and CDR2 is FQNEAQ (reference sequence). This CDR3 contains 13 residues. The V and J ends lost 8 bases and 6 bases, in that order; junction bases with no gene match: 3. CDR3 coding DNA: TGTGCCAGCGGCGACAGGGGTAATTCACCCCTCCACTTT. Translation gives CASGDRGNSPLHF.

This clone was found once. The chain couples TRBV7-2 to TRBJ1-1; no clear D. V shed 4 bases and J shed 5 bases, with 14 bases lying between them. The CDR3 runs 14 residues. Germline loops: CDR1 SGHTA, CDR2 FQGNSA. The CDR3 here is CASSSPARGTEAFF. In nucleotides, the CDR3 is TGTGCCAGCAGCTCCCCAGCCCGGGGAACTGAAGCTTTCTTT.

The rearrangement links TRBV2 to TRBJ2-5; TRBD2 aligns across 7 bases. Unmatched junction bases numbered 14, after V lost 2 bases and J lost 5 bases. Germline lookup yields CDR1 SNHLY and CDR2 FYNNEI. This CDR3 is 17 amino acids long. The CDR3: CASSEIGSSGRGETQYF. The CDR3 DNA reads TGTGCCAGCAGTGAAATCGGGTCTAGCGGCCGTGGGGAGACCCAGTACTTC.

The chain links TRBV4-3 to TRBJ2-1; 11 nucleotides line up with TRBD1. Looked up from germline, CDR1 is LGHNA and CDR2 is YSLEER. The junction had 3 bases not matched to a gene; V was cut back by 1 base and J by 7 bases. This CDR3 region has 15 residues. The DNA for the CDR3 is TGCGCCAGCAGCCAAGGGACAGGGGGCAAGAATGAGCAGTTCTTC. Translation gives CASSQGTGGKNEQFF.

The V call is TRBV19, the J call TRBJ1-5; D is ambiguous. The CDR3 covers 15 residues. Germline CDR1 LNHDA, CDR2 SQIVND (reference sequence). Deletions cut 3 bases from V and 0 bases from J, with 9 bases between. The CDR3 nucleotides read TGTGCCAGTAGTATCACAGCTGGTAGCAATCAGCCCCAGCATTTT. Translated: CASSITAGSNQPQHF.

This clone has a handful of counts. This chain joins TRBV7-2 and TRBJ1-2; D is undetermined. The germline V gene encodes CDR1 SGHTA and CDR2 FQGNSA. V was cut by 3 bases and J by 3 bases, with 2 bases left in between. This CDR3 comprises 11 residues. The CDR3 reads CASSFYYGYTF. The CDR3 bases are TGTGCCAGCAGCTTCTACTATGGCTACACCTTC.

This clone appeared a single time. The CDR3 DNA follows: TGTGCCTGCGGGACAGGGGGCATCTATGGCTACACCTTC. Protein product: CACGTGGIYGYTF. This sequence joins TRBV5-6 and TRBJ1-2; 12 nucleotides agree with TRBD1. V shed 10 bases, J shed 4 bases, and the junction held 5 bases outside the gene matches. CDR1 is SGHDT, CDR2 YYEEEE, per germline. The CDR3 is 13 amino acids.

The CDR3 nucleotides are TGCGCCAGCAGCCAAGATGCGGGGGGACGTATAGGTAGCACAGATACGCAGTATTTT. It codes for CASSQDAGGRIGSTDTQYF. The J gene is TRBJ2-3, the V gene TRBV4-3, with 8 bases that match TRBD2. This CDR3 has 19 amino acids. The ends lost 0 bases at V and 0 bases at J; junction bases unmatched: 11. Germline V gene sequence: CDR1 LGHNA, CDR2 YSLEER.

The rearrangement uses TRBV20-1 and TRBJ2-7; 8 nucleotides agree with TRBD2. V was clipped by 3 bases and J by 4 bases; unmatched bases: 8. The germline gives CDR1 DFQATT, CDR2 SNEGSKA (reference sequence). The CDR3 consists of 14 residues. For the CDR3, the DNA is TGCAGTGCTAGTCCGGGACTAGGAGGGTACGAGCAGTACTTC. Translated, it gives CSASPGLGGYEQYF.

This chain links TRBV16 with TRBJ2-1; D may be TRBD1 (7 bases). V was cut by 4 bases and J by 1 base, with 14 bases left in between. Looked up from germline, CDR1 is KGHSY and CDR2 is FQNENV. This CDR3 region has 16 residues. Written as DNA, the CDR3 is TGTGCCAGCAGCCTCAGGGGGGCGGCGTCCTACAATGAGCAGTTCTTC. It encodes CASSLRGAASYNEQFF.